Here is one T cell receptor beta chain with its context. Sequenced by immunoSEQ multiplex PCR; TCRdb stores in-frame clones only, minus some. The data contain 200,000 to 300,000 clones, approximately 86% of them seen just once; the ten biggest clones take up around 1.8%. The source of the sample is a study of blood T cell repertoires in COVID-19. The TCR sequence derives from a man under 40 with active or convalescent COVID-19. Sequencing used peripheral blood.

CDR3 sequence (DNA): TGTGCCAGCATCGGTTTCCTTTTAGGGGAAGATTCACCCCTCCACTTT. This codes for CASIGFLLGEDSPLHF. The V and J genes are TRBV2 and TRBJ1-6; D might be TRBD1 (5 bases). This CDR3 region has 16 residues. Looked up from germline, CDR1 is SNHLY and CDR2 is FYNNEI. Trimming stripped 7 bases from V and 8 bases from J, with 21 bases between. Full variable domain (rest looked up from reference TRBV2 and TRBJ1-6): EPEVTQTPSHQVTQMGQEVILRCVPISNHLYFYWYRQILGQKVEFLVSFYNNEISEKSEIFDDQFSVERPDGSNFTLKIRSTKLEDSAMYFCASIGFLLGEDSPLHFGNGTRLTVT.